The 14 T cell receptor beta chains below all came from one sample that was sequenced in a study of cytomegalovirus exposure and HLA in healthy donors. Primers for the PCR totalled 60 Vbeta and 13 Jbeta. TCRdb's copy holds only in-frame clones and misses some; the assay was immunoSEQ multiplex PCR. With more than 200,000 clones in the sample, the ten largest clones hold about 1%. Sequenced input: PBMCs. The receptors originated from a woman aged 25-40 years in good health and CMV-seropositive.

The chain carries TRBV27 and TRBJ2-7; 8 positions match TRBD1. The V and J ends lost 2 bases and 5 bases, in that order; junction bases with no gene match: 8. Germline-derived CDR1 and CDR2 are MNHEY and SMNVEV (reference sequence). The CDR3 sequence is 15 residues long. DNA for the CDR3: TGTGCCAGCAGTTTAGTCAGGACAGGGATCCACGAGCAGTACTTC. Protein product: CASSLVRTGIHEQYF.

This chain's CDR3 is CASSRTGTPYQPQHF. In nucleotides, the CDR3 is TGCGCCAGCAGCAGAACCGGGACTCCTTATCAGCCCCAGCATTTT. The chain employs TRBV4-1 and TRBJ1-5; tentatively, D is TRBD1 (5 bases). Per germline, CDR1 MGHRA and CDR2 YSYEKL. The CDR3 spans 15 residues. V was clipped by 5 bases and J by 5 bases, with 16 bases between them.

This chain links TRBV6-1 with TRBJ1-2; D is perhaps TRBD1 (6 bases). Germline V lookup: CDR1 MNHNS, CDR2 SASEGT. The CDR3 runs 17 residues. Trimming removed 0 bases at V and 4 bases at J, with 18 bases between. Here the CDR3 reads CASSEAVRGAPSYGYTF. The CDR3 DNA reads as TGTGCCAGCAGTGAAGCGGTCAGGGGCGCACCCAGCTATGGCTACACCTTC.

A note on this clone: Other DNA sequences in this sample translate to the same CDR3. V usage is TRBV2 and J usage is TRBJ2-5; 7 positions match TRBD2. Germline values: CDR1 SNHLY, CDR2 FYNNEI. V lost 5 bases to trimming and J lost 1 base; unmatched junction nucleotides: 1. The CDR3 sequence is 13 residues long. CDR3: CASSKRGQETQYF. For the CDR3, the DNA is TGTGCCAGCAGTAAGCGGGGCCAAGAGACCCAGTACTTC.

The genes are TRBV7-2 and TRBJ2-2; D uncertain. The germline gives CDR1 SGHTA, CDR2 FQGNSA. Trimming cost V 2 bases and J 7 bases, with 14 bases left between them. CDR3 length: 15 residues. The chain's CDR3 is CASSLKAPSIGELFF. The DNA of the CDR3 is TGTGCCAGCAGCTTAAAAGCGCCCTCTATCGGGGAGCTGTTTTTT.

CDR3 bases: TGCGCCAGCAGCCGTTTTACAGTGTTCGGTGAAAAACTGTTTTTT. This translates into CASSRFTVFGEKLFF. The genes are TRBV4-3 and TRBJ1-4; D is ambiguous. The CDR3 sequence is 15 residues long. Trimming stripped 4 bases from V and 7 bases from J, with 16 bases between. Looked up from germline, CDR1 is LGHNA and CDR2 is YSLEER.

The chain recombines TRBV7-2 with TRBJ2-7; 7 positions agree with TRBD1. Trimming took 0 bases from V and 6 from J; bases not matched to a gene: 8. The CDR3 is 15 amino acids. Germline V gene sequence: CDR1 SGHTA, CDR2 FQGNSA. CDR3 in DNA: TGTGCCAGCAGCTTAGCGGGACAGAGTGTTCGCGAGCAGTACTTC. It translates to CASSLAGQSVREQYF.

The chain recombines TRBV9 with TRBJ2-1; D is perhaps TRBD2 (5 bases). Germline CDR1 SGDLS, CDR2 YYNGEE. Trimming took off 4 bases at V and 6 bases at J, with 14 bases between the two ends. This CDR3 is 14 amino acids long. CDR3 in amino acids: CASSPPGRGNEQFF. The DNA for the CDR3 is TGTGCCAGCAGCCCCCCTGGACGGGGCAATGAGCAGTTCTTC.

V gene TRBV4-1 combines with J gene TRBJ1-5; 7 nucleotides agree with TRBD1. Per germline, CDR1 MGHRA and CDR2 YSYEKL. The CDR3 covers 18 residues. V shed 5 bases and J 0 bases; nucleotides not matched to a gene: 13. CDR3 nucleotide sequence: TGCGCCAGCAGCTACCGGGCGGGACAGCTTTATAGCAATCAGCCCCAGCATTTT. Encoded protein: CASSYRAGQLYSNQPQHF.

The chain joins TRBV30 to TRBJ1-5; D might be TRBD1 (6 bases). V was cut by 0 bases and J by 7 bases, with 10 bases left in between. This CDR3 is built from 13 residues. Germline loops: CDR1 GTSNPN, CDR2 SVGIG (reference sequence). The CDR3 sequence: CAWSVRDNQPQHF. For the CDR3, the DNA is TGTGCCTGGAGTGTAAGGGACAACCAGCCCCAGCATTTT. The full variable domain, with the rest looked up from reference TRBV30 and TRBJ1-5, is SQTIHQWPATLVQPVGSPLSLECTVEGTSNPNLYWYRQAAGRGLQLLFYSVGIGQISSEVPQNLSASRPQDRQFILSSKKLLLSDSGFYLCAWSVRDNQPQHFGDGTRLSIL.

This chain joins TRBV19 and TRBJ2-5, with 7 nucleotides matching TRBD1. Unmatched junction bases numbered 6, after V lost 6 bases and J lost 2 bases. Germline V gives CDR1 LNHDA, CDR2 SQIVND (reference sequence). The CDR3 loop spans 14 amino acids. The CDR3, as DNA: TGTGCCAGTAGGCCTTGGGGACAGCAAGAGACCCAGTACTTC. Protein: CASRPWGQQETQYF.

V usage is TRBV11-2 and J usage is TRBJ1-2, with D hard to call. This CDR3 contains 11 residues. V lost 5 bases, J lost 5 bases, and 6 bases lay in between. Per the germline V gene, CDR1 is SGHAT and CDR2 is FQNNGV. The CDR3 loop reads CASSRGYGYTF. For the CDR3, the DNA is TGTGCCAGCAGCCGGGGTTATGGCTACACCTTC. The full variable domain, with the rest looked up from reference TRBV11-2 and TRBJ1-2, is EAGVAQSPRYKIIEKRQSVAFWCNPISGHATLYWYQQILGQGPKLLIQFQNNGVVDDSQLPKDRFSAERLKGVDSTLKIQPAKLEDSAVYLCASSRGYGYTFGSGTRLTVV.

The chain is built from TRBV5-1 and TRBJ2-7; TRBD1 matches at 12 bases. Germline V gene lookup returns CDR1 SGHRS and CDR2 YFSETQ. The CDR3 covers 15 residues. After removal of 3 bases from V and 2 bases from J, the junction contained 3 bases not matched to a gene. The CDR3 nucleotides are TGCGCCAGCAGCTGGGGGACAGGGGGCACCTACGAGCAGTACTTC. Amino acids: CASSWGTGGTYEQYF.

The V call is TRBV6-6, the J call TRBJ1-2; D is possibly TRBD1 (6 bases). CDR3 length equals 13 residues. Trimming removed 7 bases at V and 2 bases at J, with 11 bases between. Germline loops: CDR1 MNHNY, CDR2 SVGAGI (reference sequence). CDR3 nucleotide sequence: TGTGCCAGCAACCCCAGGGGAAACTATGGCTACACCTTC. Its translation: CASNPRGNYGYTF.